The 32 T cell receptor beta chains reported below all come from one sample, sequenced in a study of blood T cell repertoires in COVID-19. Clones were sequenced by immunoSEQ multiplex PCR, and TCRdb holds only the in-frame ones, with some missing. The sample lists 250,000 or so clones; approximately 90% were seen once. The sample consisted of PBMCs or T cells enriched from blood (not recorded which). The receptors were gathered from a woman in her twenties or thirties with acute COVID-19.

The chain links TRBV7-9 to TRBJ2-1; 11 bases align to TRBD2. CDR1 is SEHNR and CDR2 is FQNEAQ in the germline V gene (reference sequence). The CDR3 consists of 16 residues. Germline trimming cut 1 base from V and 5 bases from J; bases unmatched to any gene: 4. The CDR3 bases are TGTGCCAGCAGCTTAGAGGAGGGACTAGCGGACAATGAGCAGTTCTTC. Translated, it gives CASSLEEGLADNEQFF.

V and J are TRBV5-5 and TRBJ1-2; no reliable D call. Trimming removed 1 base from V and 7 bases from J, with 14 bases in between. The germline V gene encodes CDR1 SGHKS and CDR2 YYEKEE (reference sequence). The CDR3 length is 14 residues. The CDR3 nucleotides read TGTGCCAGCAGCTTGACAGCCGCTTTTCTTGGCTACACCTTC. It specifies CASSLTAAFLGYTF.

The chain recombines TRBV7-2 with TRBJ1-1; TRBD1 agrees at 10 bases. Per the germline V gene, CDR1 is SGHTA and CDR2 is FQGNSA. J lost 5 bases, V lost 1 base, and 7 bases had no gene match. The CDR3 is made up of 16 amino acids. CDR3 amino acids: CASSLVSGQGLTEAFF. For the CDR3, the DNA is TGTGCCAGCAGCTTAGTGTCGGGACAGGGGTTGACTGAAGCTTTCTTT.

The J gene is TRBJ2-1, the V gene TRBV27; 12 positions match TRBD2. The J segment lost 4 bases and the V segment lost 6 bases, leaving 10 bases of the junction unmatched. Germline V lookup: CDR1 MNHEY, CDR2 SMNVEV (reference sequence). The CDR3 extends over 17 amino acids. CDR3 coding DNA: TGTGCCAGCAGCCACACCCTCGGGACTAGCGGGTACAATGAGCAGTTCTTC. Amino acid sequence: CASSHTLGTSGYNEQFF.

This clone was detected once. V gene TRBV12-3 or TRBV12-4 combines with J gene TRBJ2-7; no clear D gene. The CDR3 length is 13 residues. V was trimmed by 3 bases and J by 2 bases, leaving 8 bases between them. This CDR3 is CASSLSAPYEQYF. CDR3 DNA sequence: TGTGCCAGCAGTTTGTCCGCGCCCTACGAGCAGTACTTC.

This sequence joins TRBV7-2 and TRBJ2-7; D is perhaps TRBD1 (6 bases). Germline CDR1 reads SGHTA; CDR2 reads FQGNSA. The CDR3 is 14 residues long. The V end lost 5 bases, the J end lost 2 bases, and 13 bases lay between the germline ends. The CDR3 reads CASSPLDRTYEQYF. The CDR3 region has the DNA TGTGCCAGCAGCCCTCTGGACAGAACCTACGAGCAGTACTTC.

The chain is built from TRBV5-1 and TRBJ2-1, with 16 bases lining up with TRBD2. The trim removed 6 bases at V and 8 bases at J, leaving 5 bases unmatched. From germline, CDR1 is SGHRS and CDR2 YFSETQ. The CDR3 runs to 15 residues. The DNA of the CDR3 is TGCGCCAGCACGGGACTAGCGGGAGGGCCCCATGAGCAGTTCTTC. Its protein is CASTGLAGGPHEQFF.

The chain is built from TRBV5-4 and TRBJ2-3; TRBD2 agrees at 12 bases. Germline assignment: CDR1 SGHNT and CDR2 YYREEE (reference sequence). Trimming cost V 5 bases and J 2 bases; bases outside gene matches: 3. This CDR3 is built from 15 residues. This chain's CDR3 is CASSRTSGNTDTQYF. The DNA of the CDR3 is TGTGCCAGCAGTCGGACTAGCGGGAACACAGATACGCAGTATTTT.

The V and J genes are TRBV27 and TRBJ2-2; 8 positions agree with TRBD1. Unmatched junction bases numbered 12, after V lost 5 bases and J lost 4 bases. CDR1 MNHEY and CDR2 SMNVEV come from the germline V gene (reference sequence). The CDR3 is made up of 17 amino acids. The CDR3 spells CASSAGRTGRFTGELFF. The CDR3, as DNA: TGTGCCAGCAGTGCGGGCCGGACAGGGAGGTTCACCGGGGAGCTGTTTTTT.

V and J are TRBV4-1 and TRBJ2-1; D is undetermined. V lost 1 base and J lost 10, with 11 bases in between. This CDR3 is 13 amino acids long. Looked up from germline, CDR1 is MGHRA and CDR2 is YSYEKL. CDR3 in amino acids: CASSQGQHQEQFF. DNA for the CDR3: TGCGCCAGCAGCCAAGGTCAACACCAGGAGCAGTTCTTC.

The J gene is TRBJ2-7, the V gene TRBV11-1; D not resolved. The CDR3 is made up of 12 amino acids. Germline V gene data show CDR1 as SGHAT and CDR2 as FQDESV (reference sequence). V was clipped by 1 base and J by 3 bases, with 4 bases between them. Here the CDR3 DNA reads TGTGCCAGCAGCTTAGGACTCTACGAGCAGTACTTC. Residues: CASSLGLYEQYF.

This chain uses TRBV25-1 with TRBJ2-7, with TRBD1 matching 8 bases. The CDR3 totals 14 residues. Trimming took 6 bases from V and 4 from J; bases not matched to a gene: 8. Germline V gene data show CDR1 as MGHDK and CDR2 as SYGVNS. The CDR3 here is CASRTSRGPYEQYF. CDR3 bases: TGTGCCAGCAGAACCAGCAGGGGGCCGTACGAGCAGTACTTC.

This chain uses TRBV27 with TRBJ1-5, with D hard to call. CDR1 is MNHEY and CDR2 is SMNVEV in the germline V gene (reference sequence). The germline V and J ends were trimmed by 6 bases and 5 bases, with 11 bases remaining between them. This CDR3 is built from 13 residues. In DNA form, the CDR3 reads TGTGCCAGCAGCTCGACTCGGGATCAGCCCCAGCATTTT. Its translation is CASSSTRDQPQHF.

This clone appeared a single time. This sequence joins TRBV6-2 or TRBV6-3 and TRBJ2-1, with 10 bases lining up with TRBD2. The CDR3 is 15 residues long. Trimming at V came to 5 bases and at J to 2 bases, leaving 3 bases not matched to a gene. Germline assignment: CDR1 MNHEY and CDR2 SVGEGT. The chain's CDR3 is CASSMGLAPYNEQFF. The CDR3 nucleotides read TGTGCCAGCAGTATGGGACTAGCGCCCTACAATGAGCAGTTCTTC.

V is TRBV6-6 and J is TRBJ1-5; 7 nucleotides align to TRBD1. Unmatched junction bases numbered 3, after V lost 8 bases and J lost 2 bases. Per germline, CDR1 MNHNY and CDR2 SVGAGI (reference sequence). The CDR3 covers 13 residues. The CDR3, as DNA: TGTGCCAGCGACAGGGAAGGCAATCAGCCCCAGCATTTT. Its translation is CASDREGNQPQHF.

The rearrangement links TRBV24-1 to TRBJ2-1; D possibly corresponds to TRBD1 (5 bases). V gave up 7 bases and J gave up 5 bases, with 14 bases separating them. The CDR3 covers 14 residues. Germline V gene data show CDR1 as KGHDR and CDR2 as SFDVKD. The CDR3 is CATSPTAWDNEQFF. The CDR3, as DNA: TGTGCCACCAGCCCGACAGCGTGGGACAATGAGCAGTTCTTC.

As DNA, the CDR3 is TGTGCCAGCAGTCCCCCAGGGGGCGCAAATGAGCAGTTCTTC. It specifies CASSPPGGANEQFF. This chain joins TRBV5-4 and TRBJ2-1; 8 nucleotides align to TRBD1. The V gene's germline CDR1 is SGHNT and CDR2 YYREEE (reference sequence). The length of the CDR3 is 14 residues. V lost 5 bases, J lost 7 bases, and 8 bases stayed unmatched.

The CDR3: CASSPPSSGASYEQYF. The CDR3 region has the DNA TGTGCCAGTAGTCCTCCAAGTAGCGGGGCCTCCTACGAGCAGTACTTC. This sequence joins TRBV19 and TRBJ2-7; 8 positions match TRBD2. Germline V gives CDR1 LNHDA, CDR2 SQIVND (reference sequence). Unmatched junction bases numbered 9, after V lost 5 bases and J lost 0 bases. This CDR3 has 16 amino acids.

This clone was found once. This chain connects TRBV28 to TRBJ1-5; possible D gene TRBD1, 5 bases. Trimming cost V 6 bases and J 9 bases, with 9 bases left between them. The CDR3 is 11 amino acids. Germline V gene sequence: CDR1 MDHEN, CDR2 SYDVKM. CDR3 region: CASSLDTPQHF. The CDR3 DNA follows: TGTGCCAGCAGCCTGGACACGCCCCAGCATTTT.

The chain employs TRBV27 and TRBJ2-7; 8 bases fit TRBD1. V trimming: 2 bases; J trimming: 3 bases; junction bases outside the gene matches: 6. The CDR3 loop spans 15 amino acids. Germline CDR1 reads MNHEY; CDR2 reads SMNVEV (reference sequence). The DNA for the CDR3 is TGTGCCAGCAGTTTAACCTCAGGGGGCCTCTACGAGCAGTACTTC. Translating gives CASSLTSGGLYEQYF.

DNA for the CDR3: TGTGCCAGCAGCCTCACAGGGGGGGCCACCGGGGAGCTGTTTTTT. This encodes CASSLTGGATGELFF. The chain employs TRBV3-1 (or the pseudogene TRBV3-2) and TRBJ2-2; D might be TRBD1 (8 bases). V was clipped by 4 bases and J by 4 bases, with 13 bases between them. Germline V gene lookup returns CDR1 LGHDT and CDR2 YNNKEL (reference sequence). The CDR3 has 15 amino acids.

The chain couples TRBV27 to TRBJ1-2, with D possibly TRBD1 on 6 matching bases. Germline CDR1 and CDR2: MNHEY and SMNVEV (reference sequence). The V end was cut by 5 bases, the J end by 5 bases, with 15 bases between. The CDR3 consists of 14 residues. Here the CDR3 reads CASSPRTDIYGYTF. CDR3 sequence (DNA): TGTGCCAGCAGTCCAAGGACAGACATATATGGCTACACCTTC.

This sequence joins TRBV13 and TRBJ1-2; TRBD1 agrees at 8 bases. CDR1 is PRHDT, CDR2 FYEKMQ, per germline (reference sequence). V was pared by 3 bases and J by 4 bases, with 4 bases of the junction left unmatched. This CDR3 is built from 14 residues. CDR3 sequence (DNA): TGTGCCAGCAGCTTGAGAACAGGGGGCTATGGCTACACCTTC. It yields the protein CASSLRTGGYGYTF.

The chain combines TRBV2 with TRBJ1-5; no clear D. CDR1 SNHLY and CDR2 FYNNEI come from the germline V gene. This CDR3 is built from 15 residues. V was trimmed by 5 bases and J by 2 bases, leaving 13 bases between them. In DNA, the CDR3 is TGTGCCAGCAGTAACAAGGGAGGAGGCAATCAGCCCCAGCATTTT. This codes for CASSNKGGGNQPQHF.

The chain links TRBV3-1 (or the pseudogene TRBV3-2) to TRBJ1-1; 8 positions agree with TRBD1. The CDR3 contains 16 residues. Per germline, CDR1 LGHDT and CDR2 YNNKEL (reference sequence). With V trimmed by 3 bases and J by 0 bases, 6 bases remained unmatched. The CDR3 DNA follows: TGTGCCAGCAGCCAGCGGACAGGGTTGATGAACACTGAAGCTTTCTTT. This gives the protein CASSQRTGLMNTEAFF.

The rearrangement uses TRBV14 and TRBJ1-4; D remains ambiguous. The CDR3 totals 15 residues. V was trimmed by 4 bases and J by 0 bases, leaving 9 bases between them. The germline V gene has CDR1 SGHDN and CDR2 FVKESK. The CDR3 here is CASSRLGATNEKLFF. DNA for the CDR3: TGTGCCAGCAGCCGCTTAGGAGCAACTAATGAAAAACTGTTTTTT.

This chain links TRBV29-1 with TRBJ1-5; 9 bases line up with TRBD1. This CDR3 spans 14 amino acids. Germline CDR1 and CDR2: SQVTM and ANQGSEA. J gave up 1 base and V 7 bases, and 5 bases lay outside the gene matches. CDR3 sequence: CSARQGDSNQPQHF. CDR3 coding DNA: TGCAGCGCGAGACAGGGGGACAGCAATCAGCCCCAGCATTTT.

Only one count was recorded for this clone. This chain connects TRBV29-1 to TRBJ2-1, with 13 positions matching TRBD2. The V gene's germline CDR1 is SQVTM and CDR2 ANQGSEA. With V trimmed by 6 bases and J by 8 bases, 7 bases remained unmatched. The CDR3 runs 14 residues. DNA of the CDR3: TGCAGCGTAGCCACTAGCGGGAGGGAGGATGAGCAGTTCTTC. It codes for CSVATSGREDEQFF.

J is TRBJ2-7 and V is TRBV7-9; D is perhaps TRBD2 (6 bases). CDR1 SEHNR and CDR2 FQNEAQ come from the germline V gene (reference sequence). This CDR3 has 14 amino acids. Deletions cut 8 bases from V and 6 bases from J, with 20 bases between. The CDR3 loop reads CASGRGEWQGEQYF. The CDR3 DNA follows: TGTGCCAGCGGGCGGGGCGAATGGCAAGGCGAGCAGTACTTC.

V gene TRBV18 combines with J gene TRBJ2-3, with unresolved D. In germline, CDR1 is KGHSH, CDR2 LQKENI. Trimming pared 0 bases from V and 2 bases from J, leaving 6 bases between. There are 14 residues in the CDR3. CDR3 sequence: CASSPPISTDTQYF. The CDR3 region has the DNA TGTGCCAGCTCACCACCAATCTCCACAGATACGCAGTATTTT.

The chain combines TRBV19 with TRBJ2-7; D is perhaps TRBD2 (5 bases). From germline, CDR1 is LNHDA and CDR2 SQIVND (reference sequence). There are 13 residues in the CDR3. Trimming took off 6 bases at V and 2 bases at J, with 11 bases between the two ends. CDR3 DNA: TGTGCCAGTAGCCCGGACGGGACCTACGAGCAGTACTTC. Its protein is CASSPDGTYEQYF.

The table lists this clone with many counts. The DNA of the CDR3 is TGTGCCAGCAGCCCAGTGACAGGGGAACAGCCCCAGCATTTT. Amino acid sequence: CASSPVTGEQPQHF. The V call is TRBV7-2, the J call TRBJ1-5, with 8 bases that match TRBD1. The CDR3 length is 14 residues. CDR1 and CDR2 from the germline V gene are SGHTA and FQGNSA. V gave up 5 bases and J gave up 7 bases; unmatched junction bases: 7.